This T cell receptor beta chain was profiled in a study of T cell repertoires in cytomegalovirus infection (dated by TCRdb to the late 2010s). Broadly, across the study: Donor HLA type was relevant to the analysis, as public TCR beta signatures indicated carriage of CMV infection together with the matching HLA type.

There are 14 amino acids in the CDR3, from cysteine to phenylalanine inclusive. This entry keeps only the CDR3 DNA: 42 bases, framed from base 1. V is pared back by 4 bases and J by 5 bases, with 11 bases lying between the germline termini. CDR1 SGHNT and CDR2 YENEEA were looked up in the germline V gene. TCRdb records Illumina HiSeq 1500 as the sequencer. TCRdb cleaned the public reads at Q25 with fastp, built clones with MiXCR and kept in-frame beta chains. CDR3 protein sequences are deduplicated, and each keeps its most common genes and DNA. For this sample the table gives approximately 700,000 distinct CDR3 sequences, of which approximately 34% were detected only once. More than 2.5% of the sample lies in the top ten. General study outcomes and caveats: In the ex vivo response, HLA-C-restricted CMV-specific TCR beta clonotypes were dominant, and in two of eight donors the single most frequent clonotype came from this HLA-C-restricted group. Cumulative frequency of public TCR beta family members discriminated carriers of CMV infection plus the relevant HLA type in this cohort and an independent approximately 350-donor cohort.

This clonotype was observed a few times. Its antigen has not been determined. Within one base of it there is no much larger clone, and no base qualities were kept. Sequenced input: PBMCs. The chain couples TRBV11-3 to TRBJ2-2, and TRBD1 may be the D gene, going by 6 matching bases. This TCR derives from a human donor in good health (CMV status not recorded). Some clones in this sample may be carry-over from other donors' samples. The CDR3 corresponds to CASSSSTGTGELFF. The DNA is as follows: TGTGCCAGCAGCTCCTCCACAGGGACCGGGGAGCTGTTTTTT.